The 8 T cell receptor beta chains in this list originate from one sample, sequenced in a study of identical twins. TCRdb redid the calling of the 5' RACE reads with MiXCR, one entry per CDR3 protein. The table records a few hundred thousand distinct CDR3 sequences, around 9.6% of them present only once. In addition, the sample was reused for a study of yellow fever vaccine responses in identical twins.

Material: PBMCs. These receptors came from a woman between 18 and 29 years old in good health.

This chain joins TRBV29-1 and TRBJ2-7; D is uncertain. Trimming removed 4 bases from V and 3 bases from J, with 16 bases in between. The CDR3 has 14 amino acids. Germline-derived CDR1 and CDR2 are SQVTM and ANQGSEA. CDR3 DNA sequence: TGCAGCGTTGCCGGGTCCTCAGACGGCTACGAGCAGTACTTC. It translates to CSVAGSSDGYEQYF.

There are a few counts of this clonotype. The rearrangement joins TRBV20-1 to TRBJ2-5; TRBD1 matches 8 bases. CDR1 and CDR2 from the germline V gene are DFQATT and SNEGSKA (reference sequence). The V and J ends lost 6 bases and 1 base, in that order; junction bases with no gene match: 4. CDR3 length: 13 residues. CDR3 coding DNA: TGCAGTGCGGAAGACAGGGGCCAAGAGACCCAGTACTTC. The encoded protein is CSAEDRGQETQYF.

This clonotype showed up just a few times. The chain joins TRBV27 to TRBJ2-3; weak D call: TRBD2 (5 bases). The germline V gene has CDR1 MNHEY and CDR2 SMNVEV (reference sequence). V was clipped by 1 base and J by 5 bases, with 13 bases between them. The CDR3 sequence is 15 residues long. In DNA, the CDR3 is TGTGCCAGCAGTTTATTTCCGGGATTGGGAGATACGCAGTATTTT. It specifies CASSLFPGLGDTQYF.

Ten or more counts support this clonotype. J is TRBJ2-7 and V is TRBV29-1, with D maybe TRBD2 (6 bases). Germline assignment: CDR1 SQVTM and CDR2 ANQGSEA. The ends were cut back, 4 bases at V and 0 bases at J, with 19 bases in the middle. The CDR3 spans 16 residues. Here the CDR3 DNA reads TGCAGCGTTGGTGCTGGTAACGGAGGGAGCTCCTACGAGCAGTACTTC. It yields the protein CSVGAGNGGSSYEQYF.

The chain employs TRBV19 and TRBJ2-2; the D is unclear. CDR3 length: 13 residues. Germline values: CDR1 LNHDA, CDR2 SQIVND (reference sequence). V was shortened by 4 bases and J by 3 bases, with 6 bases between the two germline ends. The CDR3 is CASSKGYTGELFF. The CDR3 coding sequence is TGTGCCAGTAGTAAGGGTTACACCGGGGAGCTGTTTTTT.

This clonotype was counted ten times or more. This chain connects TRBV3-1 to TRBJ2-7; the D is unclear. Trimming removed 0 bases at V and 2 bases at J, with 8 bases between. The CDR3 has 14 amino acids. CDR1 is LGHDT and CDR2 is YNNKEL in the germline V gene (reference sequence). In DNA form, the CDR3 reads TGTGCCAGCAGCCAAGATGCAGATACCTACGAGCAGTACTTC. This codes for CASSQDADTYEQYF.

This chain links TRBV30 with TRBJ2-1, with 8 bases fitting TRBD1. CDR3 length equals 14 residues. The trim removed 2 bases at V and 9 bases at J, leaving 9 bases unmatched. Germline CDR1 reads GTSNPN; CDR2 reads SVGIG (reference sequence). CDR3 sequence reads: CAWSTGTGGGEQFF. CDR3 nucleotides: TGTGCCTGGAGTACCGGGACAGGAGGGGGTGAGCAGTTCTTC.

This clonotype occurred a few times. V and J are TRBV13 and TRBJ2-7; TRBD1 matches 9 bases. This CDR3 has 16 amino acids. The junction had 14 bases not matched to a gene; V was cut back by 5 bases and J by 6 bases. Per the germline V gene, CDR1 is PRHDT and CDR2 is FYEKMQ (reference sequence). CDR3 coding DNA: TGTGCCAGCAGCCCCAATCCGGGACAGGGACTCGGCGAGCAGTACTTC. The encoded protein is CASSPNPGQGLGEQYF.